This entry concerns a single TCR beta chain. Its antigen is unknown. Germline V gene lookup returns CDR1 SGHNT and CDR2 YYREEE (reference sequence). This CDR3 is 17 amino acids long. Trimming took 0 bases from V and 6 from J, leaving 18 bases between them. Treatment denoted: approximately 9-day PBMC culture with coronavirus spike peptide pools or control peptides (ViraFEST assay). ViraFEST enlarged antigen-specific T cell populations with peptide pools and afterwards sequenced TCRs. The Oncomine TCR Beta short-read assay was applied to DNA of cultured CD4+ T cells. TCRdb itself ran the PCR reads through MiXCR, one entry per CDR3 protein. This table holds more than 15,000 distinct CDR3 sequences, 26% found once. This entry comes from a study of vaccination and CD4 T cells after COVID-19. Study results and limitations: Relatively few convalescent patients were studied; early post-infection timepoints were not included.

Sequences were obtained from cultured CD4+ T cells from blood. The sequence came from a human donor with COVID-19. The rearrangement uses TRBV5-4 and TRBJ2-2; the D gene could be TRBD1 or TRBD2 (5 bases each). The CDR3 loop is CASSLAGASAAPGELFF. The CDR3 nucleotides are TGTGCCAGCAGCTTGGCCGGGGCTTCTGCGGCCCCCGGGGAGCTGTTTTTT. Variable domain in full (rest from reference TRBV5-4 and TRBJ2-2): ETGVTQSPTHLIKTRGQQVTLRCSSQSGHNTVSWYQQALGQGPQFIFQYYREEENGRGNFPPRFSGLQFPNYSSELNVNALELDDSALYLCASSLAGASAAPGELFFGEGSRLTVL.